The rows below give T cell receptor beta chains drawn from one sample of a study of blood T cells in healthy people across ages. TCRdb used MiXCR to reprocess the 5' RACE reads, holding one entry per CDR3 protein. In the table there are approximately 700,000 distinct CDR3 sequences, 32% of which are singletons. The sequenced sample consisted of blood. These receptors came from a woman of 80 years or more in good health. Both conserved end residues are part of each CDR3. A D gene is named only where the DNA matches it firmly. Not all rows give a size; the values are once, few, many and, for expanded clones, a class.

j_call clone_size v_call d_call cdr3_nt cdr3_aa
TRBJ2-1 many TRBV3-1 TRBD2 TGTGCCAGCAGCCAAGATATGGCGGGGGGATACAATGAGCAGTTCTTC CASSQDMAGGYNEQFF
TRBJ2-5 few TRBV4-2 - TGTGCCAGCAGCCAAGACCGCCCGTTGAATGAGCAGTACTTC CASSQDRPLNEQYF
TRBJ1-4 many TRBV20-1 - TGCAGTGCAAAAACGACAGGAGCTGAAAAACTGTTTTTT CSAKTTGAEKLFF
TRBJ2-7 - TRBV7-2 - TGTGCCAGCAGCTTCGGAGGTAGCAACGAGCAGTACTTC CASSFGGSNEQYF
TRBJ1-1 once TRBV28 TRBD1 TGTGCCAGCCTTGACAGGGGTTATTGGGCTTTCTTT CASLDRGYWAFF
TRBJ1-2 many TRBV4-1 - TGCGCCAGCAGCCAAGAGAGGGACGGTCCTCGGGGCTACACCTTC CASSQERDGPRGYTF
TRBJ2-2 few TRBV2 - TGTGCCAGCAGTGACAGTTACACCGGGGAGCTGTTTTTT CASSDSYTGELFF
TRBJ1-4 few TRBV5-4 - TGTGCCAGCAGCTCAGGGGTAACTAATGAAAAACTGTTTTTT CASSSGVTNEKLFF
TRBJ2-7 - TRBV11-2 - TGTGCCAGCAGCTTAAGGCGAGGGGCAGAGCAGTACTTC CASSLRRGAEQYF
TRBJ2-3 many TRBV5-1 TRBD2 TGCGCCAGCAGCTGGGGGACTAGCGGGGACCTTGATACGCAGTATTTT CASSWGTSGDLDTQYF
TRBJ2-1 many TRBV6-6 - TGTGCCAGCAGCCTACGTCGGGCGGCCTACAATGAGCAGTTCTTC CASSLRRAAYNEQFF
TRBJ1-2 many TRBV28 - TGTGCCAGCCTGCGGGGGGCTCACTATGGCTACACCTTC CASLRGAHYGYTF
TRBJ2-2 few TRBV7-2 TRBD1 TGTGCCAGCAGCCAAGGGGGCGGCGGGGAGCTGTTTTTT CASSQGGGGELFF
TRBJ2-5 many TRBV6-4 TRBD2 TGTGCCAGCAGTGTACTAGCGGGGGCAACTTCGGAGACCCAGTACTTC CASSVLAGATSETQYF
TRBJ2-5 few TRBV18 - TGTGCCAGCTCACCACCGCGATTTGAGTCGCCAGAGACCCAGTACTTC CASSPPRFESPETQYF
TRBJ2-7 many TRBV7-3 TRBD1 TGTGCCAGCAGCTCCCTGACAGGGCCCACCTCCTACGAGCAGTACTTC CASSSLTGPTSYEQYF
TRBJ1-5 many TRBV20-1 - TGCAGTGCTAGTAGGGGCGGAGATCAGCCCCAGCATTTT CSASRGGDQPQHF
TRBJ2-6 many TRBV7-3 - TGTGCCAGCAGCTTGGCCACCACTAGCGTCCTGACTTTC CASSLATTSVLTF
TRBJ1-2 many TRBV5-1 TRBD1 TGCGCCAGCAAATGGACAGGGACGGATCGCTATGGCTACACCTTC CASKWTGTDRYGYTF
TRBJ2-7 many TRBV6-6 - TGTGCCAGCAGCCTACGGGACGTAGGCTACGAGCAGTACTTC CASSLRDVGYEQYF
TRBJ1-2 few TRBV10-3 TRBD1 TGTGCCATCAGTGAGAACAGGGGTGGCTACACCTTC CAISENRGGYTF
TRBJ2-1 many TRBV11-2 - TGTGCCAGCAGCTTTCTGTTTAATGAGCAGTTCTTC CASSFLFNEQFF
TRBJ2-1 many TRBV20-1 TRBD1 TGCAGCCACCTCAGACAGGGTGGGAATGAGCAGTTCTTC CSHLRQGGNEQFF
TRBJ1-1 many TRBV30 TRBD1 TGTGCCTCCGCCGACAGGGCTGAAGCTTTCTTT CASADRAEAFF
TRBJ2-7 few TRBV3-1 - TGTGCCAGCAGCCAAGATCGAGGGCGGGAGCAGTACTTC CASSQDRGREQYF
TRBJ2-1 - TRBV5-1 TRBD2 TGCGCCTGCAGCGGCCGACTAGCGGAGGATGAGCAGTTCTTC CACSGRLAEDEQFF
TRBJ2-7 - TRBV5-6 - TGTGCCAGCAGCTCCGGGGCGGACTACGAGCAGTACTTC CASSSGADYEQYF